What follows is one T cell receptor beta chain and its context. What antigen it recognizes has not been identified. Base qualities were left out, and no much larger clone turns up one base away. The CDR3 sequence holds 18 residues, the cysteine and phenylalanine included. The retained sequence is limited to the CDR3, 54 bases, with the frame set at the first base. CDR1 and CDR2 were assigned from the germline V gene as ENHRY and SYGVKD. The V end gives up 4 bases and the J end 0 bases, leaving 10 bases in the junction not matched to a gene. The donors were 40 or so Caucasian individuals from Russia, aged 6 to 90 years, who were systemically healthy. Each donor gave 8 to 10 milliliters of peripheral blood, drawn into EDTA-treated Vacutainer tubes. PBMCs were isolated by Ficoll-Paque density-gradient centrifugation, with at least 6 million obtained per sample. Trizol reagent was used to extract total RNA from the PBMCs, yielding at least 5.5 micrograms per sample. The percentages of naive CD45RAhigh/CD27high T cells were determined by flow cytometry on a PBMC aliquot from every donor.

These data belong to a study of blood T cells in healthy people across ages (dated by TCRdb to 2013 to 2016). Regarding the complete study: In model experiments, roughly one uniquely barcoded TCR beta cDNA molecule per two T cells was captured by template switching. Using the same blood draw, the study looked at two additional independent replicas of 1 million unique cDNA reads for two donors, one aged 18 to 30 and the other aged 80 or older. To track age-related changes in TCR beta repertoire diversity, the study relied on deep sequencing normalized with unique cDNA molecular identifiers. To avoid experimental bias, donors of different ages were distributed randomly across sequencing lanes. The donors were split into four age groups: young (average around 17 years), middle-aged (39), aged (roughly 60) and long-lived (about 74).

Results the study describes overall, beyond this receptor: Conclusive comparison of naive and antigen-experienced compartments was prevented by the profiling of bulk unsorted PBMCs. A strong correlation was found between observed TCR beta diversity and the percentage of naive T cells measured by flow cytometry. Donor CMV infection status was unknown, potentially confounding age-related changes in expanded clonotypes. Estimates of total diversity based on one million sequenced T cells were regarded as lower bounds and as underestimates. Observed TCR beta diversity per million T cells fell roughly linearly with age, and a significant reduction was already apparent by age about 38. Compared with the aged group, the long-lived group had more naive CD4+ T cells, fewer expanded clones and increased TCR diversity, a pattern suggesting age selection.

The library was obtained by 5' RACE. The run used an Illumina HiSeq 2500. A second PCR of roughly 7 to 12 cycles was performed with a sample-barcoded 5' primer and a J-beta primer mix. A template-switch 5' adaptor carrying 12 random nucleotides introduced a unique molecular identifier onto each TCR beta cDNA molecule. At least 2.5 million CDR3-containing paired-end reads were obtained from each sample. First-strand cDNA synthesis was performed from all RNA using the Mint cDNA synthesis kit, with priming by a TRBC-specific oligonucleotide. Following uracil-DNA glycosylase treatment, a first 18-cycle PCR with universal primers M1SS and BC2_uni_R was performed on all cDNA. The original pipeline was this. Each sample was normalized by randomly selecting 1 million high-quality reads, each carrying a distinct molecular identifier. Instead of being binned into consensus sequences, reads with shared molecular identifiers were discarded. MiTCR, set to a Q25 quality threshold and the strictest error-elimination algorithm, was used for CDR3 identification, clonotype clustering and error correction. A nonparametric unseen species model with Euler transformation was used to estimate a lower bound on total TCR beta diversity. The raw public data were reprocessed by TCRdb itself: fastp quality trimming at Q25, MiXCR clonotype calling, in-frame beta chains only. CDR3 protein duplicates are merged, each entry listing the most common genes and DNA. None of the V and J calls come from the authors' own analysis; TCRdb made them. The sample table records approximately 800,000 distinct CDR3 sequences; 58% of these occur just once. The ten largest clonotypes hold roughly 20% of the sample.

The TCR originated in a man aged 25-40 years in good health. In this chain, TRBV10-3 is recombined with TRBJ2-7; 12 middle bases align to TRBD2. The sequencing sample was made of blood. This receptor carries the CDR3 CAISGPQGLAGFSYEQYF. The DNA reads TGTGCCATCAGTGGCCCCCAGGGACTAGCGGGTTTCTCCTACGAGCAGTACTTC.